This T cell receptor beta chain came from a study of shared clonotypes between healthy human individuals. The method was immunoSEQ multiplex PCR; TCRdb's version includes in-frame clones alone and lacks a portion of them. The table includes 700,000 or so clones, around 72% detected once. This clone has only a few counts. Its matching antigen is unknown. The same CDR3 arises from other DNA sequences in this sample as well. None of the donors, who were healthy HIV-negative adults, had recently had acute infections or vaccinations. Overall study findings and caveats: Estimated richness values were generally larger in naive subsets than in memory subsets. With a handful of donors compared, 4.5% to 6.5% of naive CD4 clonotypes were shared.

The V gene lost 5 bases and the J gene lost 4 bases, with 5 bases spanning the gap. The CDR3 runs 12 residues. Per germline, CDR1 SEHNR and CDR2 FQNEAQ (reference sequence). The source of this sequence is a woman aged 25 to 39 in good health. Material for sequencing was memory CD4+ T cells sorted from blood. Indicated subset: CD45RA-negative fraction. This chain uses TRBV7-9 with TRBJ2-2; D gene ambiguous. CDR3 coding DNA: TGTGCCAGCAGCCGTGGCACCGGGGAGCTGTTTTTT. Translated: CASSRGTGELFF.